A selection of T cell receptor beta chains follows, all from one sample in a study of metastatic and nonmetastatic thyroid tumors. TCRdb recomputed clones from the PCR reads via MiXCR. Altogether roughly 8,000 clones are present, 20% to 30% being singletons, with the ten largest covering roughly 6.1%. Material for sequencing was adjacent normal tissue. The receptors come from a female donor with papillary thyroid cancer or a benign thyroid nodule (not recorded which). Some clones in this sample may be carry-over from other donors' samples. The CDR3 runs from the conserved cysteine through the conserved F or W. The D gene is left open where the match is weak. Rows may omit the clone size; those that give it use once, few, many or a size class.

D gene: .; clone size: .; V gene: TRBV6-4; J gene: TRBJ1-1; CDR3 DNA: TGTGCCAGCAGTGAAGACGGCGGGACTGAAGCTTTCTTT; CDR3 protein: CASSEDGGTEAFF
D gene: TRBD1; clone size: few; V gene: TRBV9; J gene: TRBJ1-2; CDR3 DNA: TGTGCCAGCAGCGAGGGGGACAGGCTAGGGGATGGCTACACCTTC; CDR3 protein: CASSEGDRLGDGYTF
D gene: .; clone size: .; V gene: TRBV20-1; J gene: TRBJ2-7; CDR3 DNA: TGCAGTGCGCCCCGCGTGGGCAGTATCTCCCACGAGCAGTACTTC; CDR3 protein: CSAPRVGSISHEQYF
D gene: .; clone size: .; V gene: TRBV13; J gene: TRBJ2-7; CDR3 DNA: TGTGCCAGCAGCTTAGGAGGGGCGGGCGCCTACGAGCAGTACTTC; CDR3 protein: CASSLGGAGAYEQYF
D gene: .; clone size: medium-sized; V gene: TRBV11-2; J gene: TRBJ1-3; CDR3 DNA: TGTGCCAGCAGCTTAGGTCACGGAGGGAGGGGAAACACCATATATTTT; CDR3 protein: CASSLGHGGRGNTIYF
D gene: TRBD2; clone size: .; V gene: TRBV19; J gene: TRBJ2-1; CDR3 DNA: TGTGCCAGTATGGGCGGGGGAGGTGAGCAGTTCTTC; CDR3 protein: CASMGGGGEQFF
D gene: .; clone size: medium-sized; V gene: TRBV6-6; J gene: TRBJ2-1; CDR3 DNA: TGTGCCAGCAGTTATTCGGGACAGCGGGGCGATGAGCAGTTCTTC; CDR3 protein: CASSYSGQRGDEQFF
D gene: .; clone size: .; V gene: TRBV6-2/TRBV6-3; J gene: TRBJ2-6; CDR3 DNA: TGTGCCAGCACCCCACGCTCGGGCCAGGGAAGGTTTGGGGCCAACGTCCTGACTTTC; CDR3 protein: CASTPRSGQGRFGANVLTF
D gene: TRBD2; clone size: .; V gene: TRBV7-6; J gene: TRBJ2-2; CDR3 DNA: TGTGCCAGCAGCTTTTTGGGACTAGCGGGAACCGGGGAGCTGTTTTTT; CDR3 protein: CASSFLGLAGTGELFF
D gene: .; clone size: few; V gene: TRBV20-1; J gene: TRBJ2-2; CDR3 DNA: TGCAGTGCTAGAGACCCCCATCAGCCCGGCCTCGCGAACACCGGGGAGCTGTTTTTT; CDR3 protein: CSARDPHQPGLANTGELFF
D gene: TRBD1; clone size: .; V gene: TRBV4-1; J gene: TRBJ1-2; CDR3 DNA: TGCGCCAGCAGCCCCCGGACAGGGGGCCAAGCTAACTATGGCTACACCTTC; CDR3 protein: CASSPRTGGQANYGYTF
D gene: TRBD2; clone size: few; V gene: TRBV20-1; J gene: TRBJ2-7; CDR3 DNA: TGCAGTGCTTCGCCAACTAGCGGGAGGATCAACGAGCAGTACTTC; CDR3 protein: CSASPTSGRINEQYF
D gene: .; clone size: medium-sized; V gene: TRBV29-1; J gene: TRBJ1-2; CDR3 DNA: TGCAGCGTTGAAAGGGGGTTTGGCTACACCTTC; CDR3 protein: CSVERGFGYTF
D gene: .; clone size: .; V gene: TRBV20-1; J gene: TRBJ1-5; CDR3 DNA: TGCAGTGCTAGAGGGTTACTGGGGGAGGCGAGCAATCAGCCCCAGCATTTT; CDR3 protein: CSARGLLGEASNQPQHF
D gene: TRBD1; clone size: medium-sized; V gene: TRBV19; J gene: TRBJ2-3; CDR3 DNA: TGTGCCAGTAGTATCCGGGACAGGGGATCAGATACGCAGTATTTT; CDR3 protein: CASSIRDRGSDTQYF
D gene: .; clone size: few; V gene: TRBV20-1; J gene: TRBJ2-7; CDR3 DNA: TGCAGTGCTAGAGATCCGACAGGCTACTACGAGCAGTACTTC; CDR3 protein: CSARDPTGYYEQYF
D gene: TRBD1; clone size: many; V gene: TRBV9; J gene: TRBJ1-2; CDR3 DNA: TGTGCCAGCAGCGTAGGGACAGGAGTTAACTATGGCTACACCTTC; CDR3 protein: CASSVGTGVNYGYTF
D gene: .; clone size: .; V gene: TRBV6-1; J gene: TRBJ1-4; CDR3 DNA: TGTGCCAGCAGCGGGGTTCAGGGCGGAACGAATGAAAAACTGTTTTTT; CDR3 protein: CASSGVQGGTNEKLFF
D gene: .; clone size: many; V gene: TRBV6-5; J gene: TRBJ2-7; CDR3 DNA: TGTGCCAGCAGTTACGGTTCTGGGGTGGTCGAGCAGTACTTC; CDR3 protein: CASSYGSGVVEQYF
D gene: .; clone size: .; V gene: TRBV7-2; J gene: TRBJ1-5; CDR3 DNA: TGTGCCAGCAGCTTACATGGGAATAGCAATCAGCCCCAGCATTTT; CDR3 protein: CASSLHGNSNQPQHF
D gene: .; clone size: .; V gene: TRBV20-1; J gene: TRBJ1-1; CDR3 DNA: TGCAGTTCACACTGGGCTGCGTCTGTTATGAACACTGAAGCTTTCTTT; CDR3 protein: CSSHWAASVMNTEAFF
D gene: TRBD2; clone size: medium-sized; V gene: TRBV3-1; J gene: TRBJ2-1; CDR3 DNA: TGTGCCAGCAGCCAGGGCCTCCTTAGCGGGGAATCCTACAATGAGCAGTTCTTC; CDR3 protein: CASSQGLLSGESYNEQFF
D gene: TRBD1; clone size: few; V gene: TRBV11-1; J gene: TRBJ2-7; CDR3 DNA: TGTGCCAGCAGCTTAGCGGGGGGGACAGGGGTCTACGAGCAGTACTTC; CDR3 protein: CASSLAGGTGVYEQYF
D gene: .; clone size: medium-sized; V gene: TRBV30; J gene: TRBJ1-4; CDR3 DNA: TGTGCCTGGAGTGTACTTTGGGAGGGATCGACTAATGAAAAACTGTTTTTT; CDR3 protein: CAWSVLWEGSTNEKLFF
D gene: .; clone size: medium-sized; V gene: TRBV4-2; J gene: TRBJ1-5; CDR3 DNA: TGTGCCAGCAGCCAAGACGAGGGGCCTAATCAGCCCCAGCATTTT; CDR3 protein: CASSQDEGPNQPQHF
D gene: .; clone size: .; V gene: TRBV9; J gene: TRBJ1-6; CDR3 DNA: TGTGCCAGCACCGGAGAGGGTCCAGGGAGCAATTCACCCCTCCACTTT; CDR3 protein: CASTGEGPGSNSPLHF
D gene: .; clone size: few; V gene: TRBV6-9; J gene: TRBJ2-6; CDR3 DNA: TGTGCCAGCAGCTTATCCGGGGCCAACGTCCTGACTTTC; CDR3 protein: CASSLSGANVLTF
D gene: .; clone size: few; V gene: TRBV2; J gene: TRBJ2-1; CDR3 DNA: TGTGCCAGCGCCCCGGCGCCGCCACCCAATGAGCAGTTCTTC; CDR3 protein: CASAPAPPPNEQFF
D gene: TRBD1; clone size: .; V gene: TRBV11-2; J gene: TRBJ2-1; CDR3 DNA: TGTGCCAGCAGCTTACGGGACAGGGGGTCCTACAATGAGCAGTTCTTC; CDR3 protein: CASSLRDRGSYNEQFF
D gene: TRBD2; clone size: .; V gene: TRBV6-1; J gene: TRBJ2-1; CDR3 DNA: TGTGCCAGCAGTGAAGCGCTCCGGGGTAGCGGGGGTAGAGATGAGCAGTTCTTC; CDR3 protein: CASSEALRGSGGRDEQFF
D gene: TRBD1; clone size: medium-sized; V gene: TRBV18; J gene: TRBJ1-4; CDR3 DNA: TGTGCCAGCTCCTCAGGACAGGGGGCAGCTAATGAAAAACTGTTTTTT; CDR3 protein: CASSSGQGAANEKLFF